These 2 T cell receptor beta chains share one sample of origin, sequenced in a study of cytomegalovirus exposure and HLA in healthy donors. In the PCR, 60 Vbeta and 13 Jbeta primers were used. Method: immunoSEQ multiplex PCR; TCRdb's copy keeps in-frame clones and lacks some. The sample includes fewer than 30,000 clones, 62% of them seen just once. The specimen was PBMCs. All receptors derive from a male donor in good health and CMV-seropositive.

The V call is TRBV10-2, the J call TRBJ2-1; 7 positions agree with TRBD1. The V and J ends lost 5 bases and 1 base, in that order; junction bases with no gene match: 2. The CDR3 covers 14 residues. Per germline, CDR1 WSHSY and CDR2 SAAADI. In DNA form, the CDR3 reads TGCGCCAGCAGTCAGGGGGTGTCCTACAATGAGCAGTTCTTC. Its protein is CASSQGVSYNEQFF.

The chain employs TRBV4-1 and TRBJ1-6; no firm D call. The CDR3 has 15 residues. Between the trimmed V and J ends, which lost 0 bases and 6 bases, there was a span of 9 bases. CDR1 and CDR2 (germline): MGHRA, YSYEKL. In DNA form, the CDR3 reads TGCGCCAGCAGCCAAGATTTAGCAGTTAATTCACCCCTCCACTTT. Encoded protein: CASSQDLAVNSPLHF.